This T cell receptor (beta chain) was observed in a study of CD8 T cells in Susac syndrome. Findings and caveats of the study: TCR sequencing and HLA analysis covered a relatively small number of individuals.

Germline V CDR1 and CDR2: LNHNV, YYDKDF (reference sequence). The CDR3 runs to 15 residues. V was trimmed by 0 bases and J by 0 bases, leaving 7 bases between them. In the case of this clonotype: Its specificity is unknown.

About 0.5 to 1 ug RNA was reverse transcribed with random hexamers. Amplification of TCR beta CDR3 by immunoSEQ multiplex PCR spanned 54 Vbeta and 13 Jbeta. TCRdb used MiXCR to reprocess the immunoSEQ multiplex PCR reads, holding one entry per CDR3 protein. The table has about 150,000 distinct CDR3 sequences, about 94% seen once. The T cells that were sequenced for TCR beta were CD8+ and CD4+ cells from blood. Negative isolation was used for CD8+ and CD4+ T cells and FACS enrichment for TEMRA cells. The receptor's source is a human donor with multiple sclerosis. The chain has TRBV15 and TRBJ2-3, with D hard to call. The sample taken for sequencing was CD8+ T cells from PBMCs. The CDR3 spells CATSREGTSTDTQYF. For the CDR3, the DNA is TGTGCCACCAGCAGAGAAGGAACTAGCACAGATACGCAGTATTTT.